This TCR beta chain was retrieved from a study of T cell responses to AZD1222 COVID-19 vaccine (dated by TCRdb to 2020 to 2022). A note on the overall study: A total of 233 trial participants underwent TCR sequencing, of whom 200 to 220 had received two doses of AZD1222 and about 26 had received two doses of the MenACWY control vaccine. Enrollment into the trials was organized by age into subgroups of 18-55, 56-69 and 70-plus years, and those subgroups contained roughly 160, 29 and 62 TCR-sequenced participants, respectively.

The CDR3 regions of human TCRbeta chains were subjected to immunosequencing. The original pipeline was this. Repertoire TCRs were checked for matches against a reference library of SARS-CoV-2-specific TCRs that had been generated using the MIRA antigen-specificity platform. Breadth meant the fraction of unique TCRs that were SARS-CoV-2-associated, whereas depth meant the fraction of total T cells that were SARS-CoV-2-associated. Each spike-specific TCR was assigned to its reactive spike region and to a CD4 or CD8 class using the MIRA data. Log10-transformed breadth and depth values were compared by one-way ANOVA with Sidak's multiple comparisons tests. TCRdb provides this immuneACCESS table in a form limited to in-frame rearrangements. Some clones are lacking; in checked studies, under half of them reflect an unresolved V gene, and why the rest are absent is not known. V and J calls plus clone size are reproduced from that table; the DNA served to infer D and trimming. The sample includes roughly 93,000 clones, with roughly nine tenths observed a single time. Of the sample, roughly 5.3% is held by the ten largest clones.

The germline V gene encodes CDR1 MNHEY and CDR2 SMNVEV (reference sequence). Trimming costs V 2 bases and J 8 bases, and their ends lie 12 bases apart. The CDR3 sequence holds 14 residues, the cysteine and phenylalanine included. CDR3 DNA only is kept here, 42 bases in frame from base 1. The sample's time point label, in plain terms: about 28 days (+/-7) after the second vaccine dose. AZD1222 recipients given second doses at about 4 weeks or at about 12 weeks were pooled, since spike-specific TCR depth and breadth were not found to differ between the two schedules. The vaccinee samples were drawn from two UK trials, COV001 and COV002, one of which was a single-blind randomized controlled phase 2/3 trial testing AZD1222 (ChAdOx1 nCoV-19) in healthy adults. Trial participant PBMC samples were collected at day 0 and day 28 after the second dose for TCRbeta chain sequencing. What the authors observed across the whole study: Spike-specific TCR breadth and depth rose significantly after two AZD1222 doses compared with day 0 and with MenACWY recipients. In the small 56-69-year group, the increase in depth fell short of significance, most likely because of low power. Epitopes outside the regions mutated in the B.1.351 and B.1.1.7 variants were reportedly recognized by nearly half of the unique spike-specific TCRs. The vaccine-associated CD4 TCRs covered the entire spike protein, and the dominant responses fell in regions 160-218 and 743-854. Conclusions about previously exposed vaccinees were limited because only six AZD1222 recipients were SARS-CoV-2 seropositive at baseline. No day 14 peak-response samples were available, so repertoires were characterized only after the peak T cell response. Participants were mostly white British and included more females than males, and it was suggested by the authors that clonal diversity may have been underestimated.

A remark on this clone: It lacks a known antigen. Per-nucleotide qualities are absent, and no much larger clonotype sits a single base away.

The receptor was derived from an adult who received the AZD1222 COVID-19 vaccine. The specimen was peripheral blood, collected 28 days after the second AZD1222 dose. The sequence is built from TRBV27 and TRBJ1-4; there is no confident call for the D gene. The CDR3 region has the sequence CASSLRGLGEKLFF. The nucleotide sequence reads as follows: TGTGCCAGCAGTTTAAGAGGGTTGGGCGAAAAACTGTTTTTT.